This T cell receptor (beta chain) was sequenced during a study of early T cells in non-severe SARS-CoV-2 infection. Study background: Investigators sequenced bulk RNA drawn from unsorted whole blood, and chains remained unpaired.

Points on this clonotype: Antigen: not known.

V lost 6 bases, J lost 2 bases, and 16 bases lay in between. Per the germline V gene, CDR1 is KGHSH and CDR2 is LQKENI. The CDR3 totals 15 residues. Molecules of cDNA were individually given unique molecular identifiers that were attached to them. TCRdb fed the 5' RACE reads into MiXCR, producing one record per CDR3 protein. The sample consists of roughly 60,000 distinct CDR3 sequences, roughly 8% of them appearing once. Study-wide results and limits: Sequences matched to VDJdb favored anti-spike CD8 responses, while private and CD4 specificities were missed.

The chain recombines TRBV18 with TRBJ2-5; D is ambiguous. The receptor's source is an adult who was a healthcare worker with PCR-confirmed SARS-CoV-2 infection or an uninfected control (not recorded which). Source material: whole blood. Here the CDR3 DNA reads TGTGCCAGCTCCCAAGGGCAGGCCAAACAAGAGACCCAGTACTTC. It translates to CASSQGQAKQETQYF.